The next 6 T cell receptor beta chains were all read from a single sample in a study of B cell selection in AIRE deficiency. The regulatory T cell sort gate was CD4+CD25hiCD127low/negative. The method was immunoSEQ multiplex PCR; TCRdb's version includes in-frame clones alone and lacks a portion of them. The sample lists about 22,000 clones, roughly 91% occurring once. Input material: CD4+CD25+ Tregs sorted from PBMCs. The receptor source for this set is a human donor in good health.

V is TRBV5-1 and J is TRBJ2-2; TRBD1 is a possible D gene (6 bases). The germline gives CDR1 SGHRS, CDR2 YFSETQ. There are 15 residues in the CDR3. Trimming pared 0 bases from V and 0 bases from J, leaving 6 bases between. The CDR3 DNA reads as TGCGCCAGCAGCTTGGACAGGGCGAACACCGGGGAGCTGTTTTTT. Translation gives CASSLDRANTGELFF.

This clone appeared a single time. The chain couples TRBV6-4 to TRBJ2-3, with 10 bases that match TRBD2. Germline trimming cut 6 bases from V and 0 bases from J; bases unmatched to any gene: 6. This CDR3 comprises 16 residues. In germline, CDR1 is MRHNA, CDR2 SNTAGT. The CDR3 reads CASSLLAGESTDTQYF. CDR3 sequence (DNA): TGTGCCAGCAGCCTCCTAGCGGGAGAAAGCACAGATACGCAGTATTTT.

The chain is built from TRBV19 and TRBJ2-5; D is unclear. This CDR3 comprises 11 residues. Germline-derived CDR1 and CDR2 are LNHDA and SQIVND (reference sequence). The germline V and J ends were trimmed by 3 bases and 5 bases, with 4 bases remaining between them. The CDR3 is CASSIYETQYF. The DNA for the CDR3 is TGTGCCAGTAGTATCTACGAGACCCAGTACTTC.

This chain connects TRBV6-1 to TRBJ2-5; D might be TRBD1 (5 bases). V shed 5 bases and J shed 3 bases, with 10 bases lying between them. CDR1 is MNHNS and CDR2 is SASEGT in the germline V gene. The CDR3 is 13 residues long. The CDR3 is CASSWGREETQYF. Here the CDR3 DNA reads TGTGCCAGCAGTTGGGGCAGGGAAGAGACCCAGTACTTC.

The chain is built from TRBV5-6 and TRBJ2-6, with D uncertain. This CDR3 comprises 17 residues. Per germline, CDR1 SGHDT and CDR2 YYEEEE. Deletions cut 7 bases from V and 5 bases from J, with 22 bases between. In DNA, the CDR3 is TGTGCCAGCCGTTTAAGCAATTCACAAAGTCGGGCCAACGTCCTGACTTTC. Translated: CASRLSNSQSRANVLTF.

V is TRBV7-4 and J is TRBJ2-7; 10 bases match TRBD2. The germline gives CDR1 SGHVT, CDR2 SQSDAQ. The CDR3 consists of 16 residues. The V and J ends lost 2 bases and 1 base, in that order; junction bases with no gene match: 5. The CDR3 nucleotides are TGTGCCAGCAGCTTAAGCTCTAGCGGGGGATCCTACGAGCAGTACTTC. Translating it yields CASSLSSSGGSYEQYF.